A single sample is the source of the 30 T cell receptor beta chains below, sequenced in a study of T cell repertoires in cytomegalovirus infection. Their specific antigens are unknown. One entry per CDR3 protein, called by TCRdb with MiXCR from the reads. The sample shows approximately 470,000 distinct CDR3 sequences, approximately 40% of them seen only once. The sample was cultured PBMCs, taken from culture after CMV antigen stimulation. The receptors were sampled from a human donor in good health (CMV status not recorded). Some clones in this sample may be carry-over from other donors' samples.

This clonotype has a handful of counts. The V gene is TRBV7-2, the J gene TRBJ2-5, with TRBD2 identical over 9 bases. This CDR3 is 15 amino acids long. CDR1 SGHTA and CDR2 FQGNSA come from the germline V gene. Losses at the gene ends were 6 bases for V and 5 bases for J; bases not matched to a gene: 10. CDR3 region: CASRQRLADWETQYF. The CDR3 coding sequence is TGTGCCAGCAGACAACGACTAGCGGATTGGGAGACCCAGTACTTC.

This clonotype turned up a few times. The rearrangement links TRBV2 to TRBJ1-5; possibly TRBD1 for D (6 bases). Germline V gives CDR1 SNHLY, CDR2 FYNNEI. Trimming cost V 2 bases and J 6 bases, with 14 bases left between them. The CDR3 is 15 amino acids. The CDR3 loop reads CASSEQMTGIQPQHF. The DNA of the CDR3 is TGTGCCAGCAGTGAACAGATGACAGGAATTCAGCCCCAGCATTTT.

To note about this clonotype: Germline is not matched at one junction end, which may reflect a read error. This chain joins TRBV11-2 and TRBJ1-1; the match to TRBD1 covers 9 bases. The germline V gene encodes CDR1 SGHAT and CDR2 FQNNGV. The CDR3 is 13 amino acids. CDR3 DNA: TGTGTCAGCAGCCGGGACAGGGCCACTGAAGCTTTCTTT. It translates to CVSSRDRATEAFF.

This clonotype was seen more than once but under ten times. The chain uses TRBV11-2 and TRBJ2-1; TRBD1 matches at 10 bases. Germline values: CDR1 SGHAT, CDR2 FQNNGV. CDR3 length equals 20 residues. V lost 4 bases and J lost 4; bases outside the gene matches: 19. CDR3 DNA sequence: TGTGCCAGCAGCTACACCGGGACAGGGGACTTCCCCCCCCTTTACAATGAGCAGTTCTTC. Protein product: CASSYTGTGDFPPLYNEQFF. Full variable domain (missing parts from reference TRBV11-2 and TRBJ2-1): EAGVAQSPRYKIIEKRQSVAFWCNPISGHATLYWYQQILGQGPKLLIQFQNNGVVDDSQLPKDRFSAERLKGVDSTLKIQPAKLEDSAVYLCASSYTGTGDFPPLYNEQFFGPGTRLTVL.

J is TRBJ2-7 and V is TRBV7-2; D is possibly TRBD2 (6 bases). CDR1 and CDR2 (germline): SGHTA, FQGNSA. CDR3 size: 13 residues. The ends were cut back, 5 bases at V and 4 bases at J, with 12 bases in the middle. CDR3 bases: TGTGCCAGCAGCGCGACTAGTCTATACGAGCAGTACTTC. Amino acids: CASSATSLYEQYF.

CDR3 sequence (DNA): TGTGCCAGCAGCTTAGGGGCGCTTGAGCAGTTCTTC. Translated, it gives CASSLGALEQFF. The chain joins TRBV7-2 to TRBJ2-1; D is uncertain. In germline, CDR1 is SGHTA, CDR2 FQGNSA. The CDR3 runs 12 residues. Trimming removed 1 base from V and 9 bases from J, with 7 bases in between.

The chain is built from TRBV27 and TRBJ1-2; 9 bases line up with TRBD1. V was pared by 4 bases and J by 2 bases, with 17 bases of the junction left unmatched. CDR1 MNHEY and CDR2 SMNVEV come from the germline V gene (reference sequence). The CDR3 is 19 residues long. Here the CDR3 DNA reads TGTGCCAGCAGTTCTCGAAACGGACAGGGGCGAAAACTAAACTATGGCTACACCTTC. Protein product: CASSSRNGQGRKLNYGYTF.

The chain links TRBV18 to TRBJ1-5, with D unclear. V lost 6 bases, J lost 1 base, and 13 bases lay in between. Per germline, CDR1 KGHSH and CDR2 LQKENI. This CDR3 has 15 residues. CDR3 DNA sequence: TGTGCCAGCTCGGAGGCTCGGGTCAGCAATCAGCCCCAGCATTTT. Its protein is CASSEARVSNQPQHF.

CDR3 in amino acids: CATSRDQGSRAKNIQYF. CDR3 sequence (DNA): TGTGCCACCAGCAGAGATCAGGGGTCCCGGGCCAAAAACATTCAGTACTTC. This chain connects TRBV15 to TRBJ2-4; perhaps TRBD1 as D (6 bases). This CDR3 contains 17 residues. Germline V CDR1 and CDR2: LNHNV, YYDKDF (reference sequence). The V end lost 0 bases, the J end lost 1 base, and 13 bases lay between the germline ends. Full variable domain (outside the CDR3, taken from reference TRBV15 and TRBJ2-4): DAMVIQNPRYQVTQFGKPVTLSCSQTLNHNVMYWYQQKSSQAPKLLFHYYDKDFNNEADTPDNFQSRRPNTSFCFLDIRSPGLGDTAMYLCATSRDQGSRAKNIQYFGAGTRLSVL.

The chain has TRBV5-1 and TRBJ1-1; no firm D call. V lost 4 bases and J lost 1, with 11 bases in between. The CDR3 consists of 14 residues. Germline V gives CDR1 SGHRS, CDR2 YFSETQ. The CDR3 DNA sequence: TGCGCCAGCAGCATCCGACCGAGGAACACTGAAGCTTTCTTT. Its protein product is CASSIRPRNTEAFF.

This chain uses TRBV6-6 with TRBJ1-2, with D unresolved. Deletions cut 6 bases from V and 4 bases from J, with 9 bases between. CDR1 is MNHNY, CDR2 SVGAGI, per germline (reference sequence). The CDR3 runs to 12 residues. This chain's CDR3 is CASSPGVYGYTF. Written as DNA, the CDR3 is TGTGCCAGCAGCCCCGGGGTCTATGGCTACACCTTC.

This clonotype appeared a few times. This chain links TRBV12-3 or TRBV12-4 with TRBJ2-3; D not resolved. Trimming left V 7 bases short and J 2 bases short, with 7 bases between. The CDR3 length is 12 residues. This chain's CDR3 is CASTSTTDTQYF. In DNA, the CDR3 is TGTGCCAGCACTTCTACCACAGATACGCAGTATTTT.

This clonotype was seen repeatedly, ten times or more. The genes are TRBV7-9 and TRBJ2-5; the match to TRBD2 covers 13 bases. The CDR3 length is 17 residues. The germline V gene encodes CDR1 SEHNR and CDR2 FQNEAQ (reference sequence). Trimming cost V 3 bases and J 2 bases; bases outside gene matches: 6. The CDR3 sequence: CASSFRLAGGSQETQYF. The CDR3 bases are TGTGCCAGCAGCTTCAGACTAGCGGGAGGAAGTCAAGAGACCCAGTACTTC.

The J gene is TRBJ2-7, the V gene TRBV9, with 8 positions matching TRBD1. The CDR3 runs 14 residues. Trimming cost V 5 bases and J 4 bases; bases outside gene matches: 8. Germline V CDR1 and CDR2: SGDLS, YYNGEE. The CDR3 spells CASSRGQGQYEQYF. The CDR3 DNA follows: TGTGCCAGCAGTCGTGGACAGGGCCAATACGAGCAGTACTTC.

In this sample, this clonotype turned up a few times. The V and J genes are TRBV7-2 and TRBJ2-7; TRBD1 might be the D (6 bases). CDR1 is SGHTA, CDR2 FQGNSA, per germline. The germline V and J ends were trimmed by 5 bases and 3 bases, with 11 bases remaining between them. The CDR3 has 13 amino acids. The CDR3 loop is CASSPEQGYEQYF. The CDR3 DNA follows: TGTGCCAGCAGCCCAGAACAGGGCTACGAGCAGTACTTC.

J is TRBJ1-5 and V is TRBV11-2, with D unresolved. Trimming removed 3 bases from V and 5 bases from J, with 5 bases in between. This CDR3 is built from 12 residues. Per germline, CDR1 SGHAT and CDR2 FQNNGV. CDR3 sequence (DNA): TGTGCCAGCAGCTTTACGGATCAGCCCCAGCATTTT. As protein: CASSFTDQPQHF.

V and J are TRBV27 and TRBJ1-2; 8 nucleotides align to TRBD1. The germline V gene encodes CDR1 MNHEY and CDR2 SMNVEV (reference sequence). Unmatched junction bases numbered 5, after V lost 3 bases and J lost 8 bases. This CDR3 region has 13 residues. CDR3 DNA sequence: TGTGCCAGCAGTTTCAGGGGGCCTGCGGGCTACACCTTC. This sequence encodes CASSFRGPAGYTF.

This chain connects TRBV6-1 to TRBJ2-1; 9 bases are a match to TRBD1. The CDR3 runs to 14 residues. CDR1 and CDR2 from the germline V gene are MNHNS and SASEGT. J was trimmed by 8 bases and V by 5 bases; bases with no gene match: 7. CDR3 sequence (DNA): TGTGCCAGCAGTTCCGGGACAGGGTCGCATGAGCAGTTCTTC. It is translated as CASSSGTGSHEQFF.

This clonotype was counted between two and nine times. V and J are TRBV10-3 and TRBJ2-1; D is perhaps TRBD2 (6 bases). The V and J ends lost 6 bases and 5 bases respectively, with 8 bases between them. The CDR3 is 12 amino acids. Germline V CDR1 and CDR2: ENHRY, SYGVKD. DNA of the CDR3: TGTGCCATCAGGGCTAGCGACAATGAGCAGTTCTTC. This codes for CAIRASDNEQFF.

This chain joins TRBV9 and TRBJ2-1; possibly TRBD1 for D (5 bases). This CDR3 region has 15 residues. The germline V and J ends were trimmed by 2 bases and 1 base, with 10 bases remaining between them. CDR1 SGDLS and CDR2 YYNGEE come from the germline V gene. CDR3 amino acids: CASSVLQGSYNEQFF. Here the CDR3 DNA reads TGTGCCAGCAGCGTCCTCCAGGGTTCCTACAATGAGCAGTTCTTC.

The V call is TRBV7-9, the J call TRBJ2-2, with D possibly TRBD2 on 6 matching bases. CDR3 length equals 15 residues. In germline, CDR1 is SEHNR, CDR2 FQNEAQ (reference sequence). V lost 1 base, J lost 5 bases, and 11 bases lay in between. As DNA, the CDR3 is TGTGCCAGCAGCTTAGAGACCGGGAGTACCGGGGAGCTGTTTTTT. Translating it yields CASSLETGSTGELFF.

This clonotype was picked up many times. The chain recombines TRBV7-2 with TRBJ2-5; tentatively, D is TRBD1 (5 bases). Germline V lookup: CDR1 SGHTA, CDR2 FQGNSA. The CDR3 spans 15 residues. V was pared by 0 bases and J by 5 bases, with 13 bases between. This CDR3 is CASSLAGQGVETQYF. Here the CDR3 DNA reads TGTGCCAGCAGCTTAGCGGGGCAGGGCGTGGAGACCCAGTACTTC. Looking up the rest from reference TRBV7-2 and TRBJ2-5 gives the full variable domain: GAGVSQSPSNKVTEKGKDVELRCDPISGHTALYWYRQSLGQGLEFLIYFQGNSAPDKSGLPSDRFSAERTGGSVSTLTIQRTQQEDSAVYLCASSLAGQGVETQYFGPGTRLLVL.

This clonotype was counted between two and nine times. The rearrangement uses TRBV19 and TRBJ1-2, with no clear D. Germline V gene data show CDR1 as LNHDA and CDR2 as SQIVND (reference sequence). The CDR3 has 12 residues. V gave up 6 bases and J gave up 1 base, with 6 bases separating them. The CDR3 bases are TGTGCCAGTAGGGGCGGTAACTATGGCTACACCTTC. Amino acids: CASRGGNYGYTF.

This clonotype has more than one count but fewer than ten. The chain employs TRBV19 and TRBJ2-4; TRBD2 agrees at 9 bases. The germline gives CDR1 LNHDA, CDR2 SQIVND (reference sequence). With 3 bases clipped from V and 0 bases from J, the junction kept 15 bases outside the gene matches. The CDR3 covers 20 residues. For the CDR3, the DNA is TGTGCCAGTAGTATGAAGCGCGGGAGGGCCGTTTCGCTAGCCAAAAACATTCAGTACTTC. Its translation is CASSMKRGRAVSLAKNIQYF.

This chain joins TRBV11-2 and TRBJ2-7; the match to TRBD1 covers 8 bases. Germline CDR1 reads SGHAT; CDR2 reads FQNNGV. The J segment lost 0 bases and the V segment lost 5 bases, leaving 6 bases of the junction unmatched. The CDR3 is 15 amino acids. The chain's CDR3 is CASSPRDRSSYEQYF. The CDR3 DNA reads TGTGCCAGCAGCCCTCGGGACAGGAGCTCCTACGAGCAGTACTTC.

This rearrangement joins TRBV20-1 to TRBJ2-2, with 10 bases aligning to TRBD2. The CDR3 has 15 residues. The V gene's germline CDR1 is DFQATT and CDR2 SNEGSKA (reference sequence). Losses at the gene ends were 5 bases for V and 6 bases for J; bases not matched to a gene: 9. CDR3 nucleotides: TGCAGTGCTTTTAGGACTAGCGGTCACGCCGGGGAGCTGTTTTTT. Protein product: CSAFRTSGHAGELFF.

This chain joins TRBV20-1 and TRBJ2-1; D may be TRBD2 (6 bases). The CDR3 is 15 residues long. The germline CDR1 and CDR2 sequences are DFQATT and SNEGSKA (reference sequence). Trimming shortened V by 0 bases and J by 9 bases, and 18 bases separated the two germline ends. In DNA, the CDR3 is TGCAGTGCTAGAGATTACGACGGGAGAATTCTTGAGCAGTTCTTC. Protein product: CSARDYDGRILEQFF.

The chain employs TRBV7-2 and TRBJ2-3, with D tentatively TRBD1 (6 bases). CDR3 length: 15 residues. CDR1 and CDR2 (germline): SGHTA, FQGNSA. Trimming shortened V by 2 bases and J by 0 bases, and 9 bases separated the two germline ends. The CDR3 sequence is CASSLQQGSTDTQYF. The CDR3 DNA follows: TGTGCCAGCAGCTTACAACAGGGTAGCACAGATACGCAGTATTTT.

This clonotype was counted a few times. The DNA of the CDR3 is TGTGCCAGCAGCTTGGACGCCTCCTACGAGCAGTACTTC. This encodes CASSLDASYEQYF. V usage is TRBV7-2 and J usage is TRBJ2-7, with D uncertain. The CDR3 runs 13 residues. CDR1 SGHTA and CDR2 FQGNSA come from the germline V gene. V was clipped by 3 bases and J by 0 bases, with 6 bases between them.

V is TRBV6-5 and J is TRBJ1-3; TRBD1 matches 7 bases. This CDR3 has 13 residues. Trimming at V came to 5 bases and at J to 11 bases, leaving 9 bases not matched to a gene. Germline V gene lookup returns CDR1 MNHEY and CDR2 SVGAGI. The CDR3 sequence: CASSRDSGTAIYF. The CDR3 nucleotides are TGTGCCAGCAGTCGGGACAGCGGGACGGCCATATATTTT.